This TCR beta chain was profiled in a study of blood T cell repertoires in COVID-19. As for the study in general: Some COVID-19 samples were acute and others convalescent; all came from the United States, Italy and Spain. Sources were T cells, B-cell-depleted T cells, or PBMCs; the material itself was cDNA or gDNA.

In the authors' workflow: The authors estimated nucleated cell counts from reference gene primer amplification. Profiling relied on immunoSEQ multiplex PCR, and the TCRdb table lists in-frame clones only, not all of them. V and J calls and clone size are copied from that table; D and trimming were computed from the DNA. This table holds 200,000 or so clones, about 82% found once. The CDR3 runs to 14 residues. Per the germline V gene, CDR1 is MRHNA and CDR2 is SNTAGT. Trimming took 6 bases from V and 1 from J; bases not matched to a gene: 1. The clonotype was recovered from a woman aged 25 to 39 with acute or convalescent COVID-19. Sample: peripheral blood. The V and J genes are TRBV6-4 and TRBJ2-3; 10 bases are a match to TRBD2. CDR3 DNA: TGTGCCAGCAGCCTAGCGGGGGGCACAGATACGCAGTATTTT. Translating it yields CASSLAGGTDTQYF.